These 6 T cell receptor beta chains were sequenced from one sample in a study of shared clonotypes between healthy human individuals. Here immunoSEQ multiplex PCR was the method, and the copy in TCRdb shows in-frame clones only, minus some. The data show 2 million to 2.5 million clones, approximately 96% seen once. Specimen: naive CD4+ T cells sorted from blood. Subset of the sample: CD45RA+ positively selected. The source is a young man in good health.

The rearrangement joins TRBV29-1 to TRBJ1-2; no firm D call. Germline-derived CDR1 and CDR2 are SQVTM and ANQGSEA. V was pared by 3 bases and J by 1 base, with 9 bases between. The CDR3 extends over 13 amino acids. The CDR3 sequence is CSVDSVLNYGYTF. In DNA, the CDR3 is TGCAGCGTTGATTCAGTTCTTAACTATGGCTACACCTTC. The variable domain in full, completed from reference TRBV29-1 and TRBJ1-2, reads SAVISQKPSRDICQRGTSLTIQCQVDSQVTMMFWYRQQPGQSLTLIATANQGSEATYESGFVIDKFPISRPNLTFSTLTVSNMSPEDSSIYLCSVDSVLNYGYTFGSGTRLTVV.

The V and J genes are TRBV4-3 and TRBJ2-1, with 7 bases fitting TRBD1. Germline assignment: CDR1 LGHNA and CDR2 YSLEER. The ends lost 1 base at V and 4 bases at J; junction bases unmatched: 4. The CDR3 is made up of 15 amino acids. CDR3 DNA: TGCGCCAGCAGCCAAGCGGGGACAGATTACAATGAGCAGTTCTTC. This sequence encodes CASSQAGTDYNEQFF.

The V gene is TRBV5-6, the J gene TRBJ1-6, with a tentative D call TRBD1 (6 bases). Per the germline V gene, CDR1 is SGHDT and CDR2 is YYEEEE. The CDR3 consists of 14 residues. Between the trimmed V and J ends, which lost 5 bases and 6 bases, there was a span of 12 bases. CDR3 bases: TGTGCCAGCAGTGGACAGATTAGTAATTCACCCCTCCACTTT. Translation: CASSGQISNSPLHF. The full variable domain, its missing parts supplied by reference TRBV5-6 and TRBJ1-6, is DAGVTQSPTHLIKTRGQQVTLRCSPKSGHDTVSWYQQALGQGPQFIFQYYEEEERQRGNFPDRFSGHQFPNYSSELNVNALLLGDSALYLCASSGQISNSPLHFGNGTRLTVT.

The V gene is TRBV6-1, the J gene TRBJ2-7; 7 bases map to TRBD1. J was trimmed by 2 bases and V by 4 bases; bases with no gene match: 8. This CDR3 region has 15 residues. From germline, CDR1 is MNHNS and CDR2 SASEGT. The CDR3 region is CASSGRDSPTYEQYF. The CDR3 region has the DNA TGTGCCAGCAGTGGCCGGGACAGCCCGACCTACGAGCAGTACTTC.

Of note for this clone: This sample also contains other DNA sequences that code for the same CDR3. The V gene is TRBV10-3, the J gene TRBJ2-7; the D gene is possibly TRBD1 (6 bases). Trimming shortened V by 3 bases and J by 2 bases, and 11 bases separated the two germline ends. The CDR3 is 14 residues long. Germline-derived CDR1 and CDR2 are ENHRY and SYGVKD. The CDR3, as DNA: TGTGCCATCAGTGATAGGGCAGGGGCCTACGAGCAGTACTTC. Translated: CAISDRAGAYEQYF.

The chain has TRBV25-1 and TRBJ1-4; D not certain. Germline V gives CDR1 MGHDK, CDR2 SYGVNS. V was clipped by 6 bases and J by 3 bases, with 11 bases between them. There are 14 residues in the CDR3. The CDR3 nucleotides are TGTGCCAGCAGGGGCTCCGCGGCTAATGAAAAACTGTTTTTT. It encodes CASRGSAANEKLFF.